This T cell receptor beta chain was observed in a study of type 1 regulatory T cells. This clonotype was recorded a few times. MiXCR, applied by TCRdb to the reads, yields one record per CDR3 protein. The sample includes some 89,000 distinct CDR3 sequences, roughly 28% of them seen just once. Per germline, CDR1 SEHNR and CDR2 FQNEAQ (reference sequence). V shed 2 bases and J shed 8 bases, with 12 bases lying between them. This CDR3 comprises 14 residues. This chain connects TRBV7-9 to TRBJ1-4; possible D gene TRBD1, 5 bases. The sequence came from a human donor in good health. The specimen sequenced was CD4+ T cells, either the whole sample or a sorted fraction (not recorded which). CDR3 nucleotide sequence: TGTGCCAGCAGCTTATCGGTGCAGGGAGAAAAACTGTTTTTT. Its protein product is CASSLSVQGEKLFF.